Listed below are T cell receptor beta chains from one sample, sequenced in a study of blood T cell repertoires in COVID-19. Using immunoSEQ multiplex PCR, the repertoire was profiled, and TCRdb retains in-frame clones only, with some absent. The sample holds some 240,000 clones, nearly 90% seen once. Input material: peripheral blood. These receptors came from a woman in her thirties or forties who had recovered from COVID-19. Each CDR3 is given with its conserved first and last residue. Each record gives: D gene, J gene, clone size, V gene, CDR3 DNA, CDR3 protein. A D gene is named only where the DNA matches it firmly. Clone sizes are given selectively: once, few, many, or a class where the clone is expanded.

TRBD1,TRBJ2-2,once,TRBV6-4,TGTGCCAGCAGACAGGGGGCGGCCGGGGAGCTGTTTTTT,CASRQGAAGELFF
NA,TRBJ1-1,NA,TRBV27,TGTGCCAGCAGTCCCGAAGGGGGCACTGAAGCTTTCTTT,CASSPEGGTEAFF
NA,TRBJ1-1,once,TRBV7-9,TGTGCCAGCAGCTTATACCAGGGCACCAGGGACACTGAAGCTTTCTTT,CASSLYQGTRDTEAFF
NA,TRBJ2-3,NA,TRBV4-3,TGCGCCAGCAGCCAAGATCGTCGGAGGGATACGCAGTATTTT,CASSQDRRRDTQYF
NA,TRBJ2-7,NA,TRBV29-1,TGCAGCGTTGAAGATTTCCGCGAGCAGTACTTC,CSVEDFREQYF
TRBD2,TRBJ2-1,NA,TRBV27,TGTGCCAGCAGTTCCCTTACTAGCGGGATCTACAATGAGCAGTTCTTC,CASSSLTSGIYNEQFF
NA,TRBJ1-6,NA,TRBV14,TGTGCCAGCAGCCAAGCAGGGGCAAATTCACCCCTCCACTTT,CASSQAGANSPLHF
NA,TRBJ2-3,NA,TRBV4-1,TGCGCCAGCAGCCAAGAGGGCAGGGGAGTTACAGATGCGCAGTATTTT,CASSQEGRGVTDAQYF
TRBD1,TRBJ1-1,NA,TRBV9,TGTGCCAGCAGCGCTACTGCCGGGACAGGGAACACTGAAGCTTTCTTT,CASSATAGTGNTEAFF
NA,TRBJ1-1,NA,TRBV3-1/TRBV3-2,TGTGCCAGCAGCCAAGCAGCTGAAGCTTTCTTT,CASSQAAEAFF
NA,TRBJ2-2,NA,TRBV7-2,TGTGCCAGCAGCTTAGGAGGATACACCGGGGAGCTGTTTTTT,CASSLGGYTGELFF
NA,TRBJ1-5,once,TRBV28,TGTGCCAGCAGTTTAGGAGGGAGTTATAGCAATCAGCCCCAGCATTTT,CASSLGGSYSNQPQHF
TRBD2,TRBJ2-4,NA,TRBV6-5,TGTGCCAGCAGTTACAGCGGGGGGAACATTCAGTACTTC,CASSYSGGNIQYF
NA,TRBJ2-5,once,TRBV5-4,TGTGCCAGCAGGACGGGAACAGACCAAGAGACCCAGTACTTC,CASRTGTDQETQYF
TRBD1,TRBJ1-1,NA,TRBV6-5,TGTGCCAGCCGGGACAGGGGGCGTTGGACTGAAGCTTTCTTT,CASRDRGRWTEAFF
TRBD1,TRBJ1-1,NA,TRBV12-3/TRBV12-4,TGTGCCAGCAGTCGGCAGGGGGCGGCTTTCTTT,CASSRQGAAFF
NA,TRBJ1-5,NA,TRBV28,TGTGCCAGCAAGCAGGGATCTAATCCCCAGCATTTT,CASKQGSNPQHF
NA,TRBJ2-5,once,TRBV4-3,TGCGCCAGCAGCCAAGCGGGTGGCGGTAAGACCCAGTACTTC,CASSQAGGGKTQYF
NA,TRBJ1-5,NA,TRBV2,TGTGCCAGCAGCTCCGACATGGGGGACATTACCCAGCATTTT,CASSSDMGDITQHF
TRBD2,TRBJ2-5,NA,TRBV19,TGTGCCAGTAGTATGATGACTAGCGGGAGGGCTCAAGAGACCCAGTACTTC,CASSMMTSGRAQETQYF
NA,TRBJ1-5,many,TRBV28,TGTGCCAGCAGTTTATCTCCGGGGGGGAATCAGCCCCAGCATTTT,CASSLSPGGNQPQHF
TRBD2,TRBJ2-5,NA,TRBV15,TGTGCCACCAGCAGAACGGGGGGGTGGGAGACCCAGTACTTC,CATSRTGGWETQYF
TRBD1,TRBJ2-7,NA,TRBV3-1/TRBV3-2,TGTGCCAGCAGCCAAACTCCGTTAGGGACAGGGAGGTGGGAGCAGTACTTC,CASSQTPLGTGRWEQYF
TRBD2,TRBJ2-3,NA,TRBV7-3,TGTGCCAGCAGCGGATCTCTAGCGGGGGGGCGAGATACGCAGTATTTT,CASSGSLAGGRDTQYF
NA,TRBJ2-5,NA,TRBV7-6,TGTGCCAGCAGCTCAAGAGGGACTGAAGAGACCCAGTACTTC,CASSSRGTEETQYF
TRBD1,TRBJ1-1,NA,TRBV6-1,TGTGCCAGCAGTGAAGCGCCAGGGGGCCCTTTTATGAACACTGAAGCTTTCTTT,CASSEAPGGPFMNTEAFF
NA,TRBJ2-1,NA,TRBV23-1,TGCGCCAGCAGTCAATTGGAGAATGAGCAGTTCTTC,CASSQLENEQFF
NA,TRBJ1-5,NA,TRBV5-1,TGCGCCAGCAGCTTGCTTCCAGGGGGCAATCAGCCCCAGCATTTT,CASSLLPGGNQPQHF